The TCR beta chain under discussion was sequenced for a study of cytomegalovirus exposure and HLA in healthy donors. The study ran its PCR with 60 Vbeta and 13 Jbeta primers. Method: immunoSEQ multiplex PCR; TCRdb's copy keeps in-frame clones and lacks some. This table holds approximately 120,000 clones, around 74% found once. The CDR3 spans 15 residues. V shed 5 bases, J shed 2 bases, and the junction held 8 bases outside the gene matches. Per germline, CDR1 SGHRS and CDR2 YFSETQ. The clonotype originates from a woman in her fifties or sixties in good health and CMV-seropositive. Sequencing input: PBMCs. The chain joins TRBV5-1 to TRBJ2-3, with 7 bases identical to TRBD2. The CDR3 loop is CASSSGRGFTDTQYF. The CDR3 DNA follows: TGCGCCAGCAGTTCGGGGCGGGGGTTCACAGATACGCAGTATTTT.